These T cell receptor beta chains were read from a single sample in a study of blood T cell repertoires in COVID-19. Some clones are missing from TCRdb's copy, which holds only in-frame ones; the method was immunoSEQ multiplex PCR. This table holds tens of thousands of clones, 70% to 85% found once. The sample taken for sequencing was peripheral blood. Receptors originate from a human donor in a cohort sampled during active COVID-19. Each CDR3 is given with its conserved first and last residue. A D gene is named only where the DNA matches it firmly. The listing skips clone size in some rows; elsewhere it reads once, few, many or a size class.

cdr3_aa: CASSPRDRGAGGELFF; cdr3_nt: TGTGCCAGCAGCCCCCGGGACAGGGGCGCCGGCGGGGAGCTGTTTTTT; cdr3_length: 16; j_call: TRBJ2-2; d_call: TRBD1; clone_size: -; v_call: TRBV7-9
cdr3_aa: CASSSMGTGIQPQHF; cdr3_nt: TGTGCCAGCAGTTCCATGGGGACAGGGATTCAGCCCCAGCATTTT; cdr3_length: 15; j_call: TRBJ1-5; d_call: TRBD1; clone_size: medium-sized; v_call: TRBV28
cdr3_aa: CASSQASGGLQETQYF; cdr3_nt: TGCGCCAGCAGCCAAGCCAGCGGGGGGCTTCAAGAGACCCAGTACTTC; cdr3_length: 16; j_call: TRBJ2-5; d_call: TRBD2; clone_size: -; v_call: TRBV4-1
cdr3_aa: CASRLLAGVSNEQFF; cdr3_nt: TGTGCCAGCAGATTACTAGCGGGAGTGAGTAATGAGCAGTTCTTC; cdr3_length: 15; j_call: TRBJ2-1; d_call: TRBD2; clone_size: -; v_call: TRBV11-2
cdr3_aa: CASSQGGRQQFF; cdr3_nt: TGTGCCAGCAGCCAGGGGGGGCGGCAGCAGTTCTTC; cdr3_length: 12; j_call: TRBJ2-1; d_call: -; clone_size: once; v_call: TRBV3-1/TRBV3-2
cdr3_aa: CASSHRGYQPQHF; cdr3_nt: TGTGCCAGCAGCCACAGGGGCTACCAGCCCCAGCATTTT; cdr3_length: 13; j_call: TRBJ1-5; d_call: TRBD1; clone_size: -; v_call: TRBV27
cdr3_aa: CASSSSGGGGTDTQYF; cdr3_nt: TGTGCCAGCAGCTCCAGCGGGGGCGGGGGCACAGATACGCAGTATTTT; cdr3_length: 16; j_call: TRBJ2-3; d_call: TRBD2; clone_size: -; v_call: TRBV5-4
cdr3_aa: CAWGTGGASYYGYTF; cdr3_nt: TGTGCCTGGGGCACAGGGGGCGCTTCCTACTATGGCTACACCTTC; cdr3_length: 15; j_call: TRBJ1-2; d_call: TRBD1; clone_size: once; v_call: TRBV30
cdr3_aa: CASRPSGGYAGELFF; cdr3_nt: TGTGCCAGCAGACCCAGCGGGGGTTATGCCGGGGAGCTGTTTTTT; cdr3_length: 15; j_call: TRBJ2-2; d_call: TRBD2; clone_size: once; v_call: TRBV11-2
cdr3_aa: CASSYKPGLHSYEQYF; cdr3_nt: TGTGCCAGCAGTTACAAACCGGGACTACACTCCTACGAGCAGTACTTC; cdr3_length: 16; j_call: TRBJ2-7; d_call: TRBD2; clone_size: -; v_call: TRBV7-2
cdr3_aa: CASSFVSGTGGNEQFF; cdr3_nt: TGTGCCAGCAGCTTCGTGTCCGGGACAGGGGGCAATGAGCAGTTCTTC; cdr3_length: 16; j_call: TRBJ2-1; d_call: TRBD1; clone_size: -; v_call: TRBV5-4
cdr3_aa: CASSQDLRGGTYEQYF; cdr3_nt: TGTGCCAGCAGCCAAGACCTCCGGGGGGGGACCTACGAGCAGTACTTC; cdr3_length: 16; j_call: TRBJ2-7; d_call: TRBD2; clone_size: -; v_call: TRBV4-2
cdr3_aa: CATSIGTGNEKLFF; cdr3_nt: TGTGCCACCAGCATTGGAACAGGGAATGAAAAACTGTTTTTT; cdr3_length: 14; j_call: TRBJ1-4; d_call: -; clone_size: -; v_call: TRBV15
cdr3_aa: CASSFAGMNTEAFF; cdr3_nt: TGCGCCAGCAGCTTTGCAGGGATGAACACTGAAGCTTTCTTT; cdr3_length: 14; j_call: TRBJ1-1; d_call: -; clone_size: -; v_call: TRBV5-1
cdr3_aa: CAINSGQGANTEAFF; cdr3_nt: TGTGCCATCAATTCCGGACAGGGGGCAAACACTGAAGCTTTCTTT; cdr3_length: 15; j_call: TRBJ1-1; d_call: TRBD1; clone_size: -; v_call: TRBV10-3
cdr3_aa: CASSYSRDTEQFF; cdr3_nt: TGTGCCAGCAGTTACTCCCGGGATACTGAGCAGTTCTTC; cdr3_length: 13; j_call: TRBJ2-1; d_call: -; clone_size: -; v_call: TRBV6-5
cdr3_aa: CAIRQGGYGYTF; cdr3_nt: TGTGCCATACGACAGGGGGGATATGGCTACACCTTC; cdr3_length: 12; j_call: TRBJ1-2; d_call: TRBD1; clone_size: few; v_call: TRBV6-6
cdr3_aa: CATSDLLRNRGLAKNIQYF; cdr3_nt: TGTGCCACCAGTGATTTGCTCCGTAACAGGGGGCTAGCCAAAAACATTCAGTACTTC; cdr3_length: 19; j_call: TRBJ2-4; d_call: TRBD1; clone_size: -; v_call: TRBV24-1
cdr3_aa: CASRPGTANTEAFF; cdr3_nt: TGCGCCAGCAGACCCGGGACAGCGAACACTGAAGCTTTCTTT; cdr3_length: 14; j_call: TRBJ1-1; d_call: TRBD1; clone_size: -; v_call: TRBV5-1
cdr3_aa: CASSPRGQATSYNEQFF; cdr3_nt: TGTGCCAGCAGCCCCCGGGGACAGGCCACCTCCTACAATGAGCAGTTCTTC; cdr3_length: 17; j_call: TRBJ2-1; d_call: TRBD1; clone_size: -; v_call: TRBV11-3
cdr3_aa: CASSIRSETQYF; cdr3_nt: TGTGCCAGTAGTATCAGGTCGGAGACCCAGTACTTC; cdr3_length: 12; j_call: TRBJ2-5; d_call: -; clone_size: -; v_call: TRBV19
cdr3_aa: CASSSQTRGGYGYTF; cdr3_nt: TGTGCCAGCAGTTCCCAAACTCGGGGGGGCTATGGCTACACCTTC; cdr3_length: 15; j_call: TRBJ1-2; d_call: -; clone_size: -; v_call: TRBV6-6
cdr3_aa: CASSLVGSGGRNEQFF; cdr3_nt: TGCGCCAGCAGCTTGGTAGGTAGCGGGGGTAGGAATGAGCAGTTCTTC; cdr3_length: 16; j_call: TRBJ2-1; d_call: TRBD2; clone_size: -; v_call: TRBV5-1
cdr3_aa: CASSLEFRGNVYGYTF; cdr3_nt: TGTGCCAGCAGCTTGGAGTTCAGGGGGAACGTCTATGGCTACACCTTC; cdr3_length: 16; j_call: TRBJ1-2; d_call: TRBD1; clone_size: -; v_call: TRBV5-6
cdr3_aa: CASSTWGQSYGYTF; cdr3_nt: TGTGCCAGTAGTACCTGGGGACAGAGCTATGGCTACACCTTC; cdr3_length: 14; j_call: TRBJ1-2; d_call: TRBD1; clone_size: -; v_call: TRBV19
cdr3_aa: CASRDNRYEQYF; cdr3_nt: TGTGCCAGCAGGGACAACAGGTACGAGCAGTACTTC; cdr3_length: 12; j_call: TRBJ2-7; d_call: -; clone_size: -; v_call: TRBV6-5